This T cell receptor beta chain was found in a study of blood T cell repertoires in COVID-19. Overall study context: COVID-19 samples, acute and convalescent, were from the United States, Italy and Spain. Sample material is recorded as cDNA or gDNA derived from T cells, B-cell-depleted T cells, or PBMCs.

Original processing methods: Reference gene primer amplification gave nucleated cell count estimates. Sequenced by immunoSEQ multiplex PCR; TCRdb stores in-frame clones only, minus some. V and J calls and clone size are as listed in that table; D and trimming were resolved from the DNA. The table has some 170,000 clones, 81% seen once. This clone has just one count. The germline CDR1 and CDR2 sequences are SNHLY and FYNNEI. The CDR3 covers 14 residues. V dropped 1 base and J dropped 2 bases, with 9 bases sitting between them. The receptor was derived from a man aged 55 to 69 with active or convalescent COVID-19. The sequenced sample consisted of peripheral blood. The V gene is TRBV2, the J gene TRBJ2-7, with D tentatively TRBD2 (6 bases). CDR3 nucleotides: TGTGCCAGCAGTGAAGGGACTAAGGCCTACGAGCAGTACTTC. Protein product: CASSEGTKAYEQYF.